What follows are 15 T cell receptor beta chains derived from one specimen sequenced in a study of T cell repertoires in cytomegalovirus infection. Via MiXCR, TCRdb re-called the reads, giving one row per CDR3 protein. Among about 130,000 distinct CDR3 sequences listed, 24% were seen once. These receptors lack a known antigen. The sample was PBMCs, sequenced either directly or after in vitro stimulation (not recorded which). These receptors all come from a human donor in good health (CMV status not recorded). Some clones in this sample may be carry-over from other donors' samples.

This clonotype has only a few counts. The rearrangement uses TRBV5-6 and TRBJ2-7; 7 positions agree with TRBD1. From germline, CDR1 is SGHDT and CDR2 YYEEEE. There are 14 residues in the CDR3. V gave up 4 bases and J gave up 3 bases; unmatched junction bases: 7. Here the CDR3 DNA reads TGTGCCAGCAGCCTTTGGACAGGTGACTACGAGCAGTACGTC. Amino acid sequence: CASSLWTGDYEQYV.

The chain links TRBV10-3 to TRBJ2-7; 11 bases are shared with TRBD2. Trimming removed 6 bases from V and 2 bases from J; junction bases left unmatched: 6. Germline V gene data show CDR1 as ENHRY and CDR2 as SYGVKD. This CDR3 contains 15 residues. In nucleotides, the CDR3 is TGTGCCATCAGGGTCGGGACTAGCGGAGCCTACGAGCAGTACTTC. Amino acids: CAIRVGTSGAYEQYF.

This clonotype was observed many times. The chain uses TRBV7-2 and TRBJ2-1, with TRBD2 matching 12 bases. The junction had 5 bases not matched to a gene; V was cut back by 3 bases and J by 2 bases. The CDR3 runs to 17 residues. CDR1 is SGHTA, CDR2 FQGNSA, per germline. CDR3 amino acids: CASSLLGLAGPYNEQFF. The CDR3 DNA reads as TGTGCCAGCAGCTTGTTGGGACTAGCGGGCCCCTACAATGAGCAGTTCTTC.

This clonotype came up once. This chain connects TRBV6-6 to TRBJ1-1; unclear D gene. The V gene's germline CDR1 is MNHNY and CDR2 SVGAGI (reference sequence). Trimming shortened V by 5 bases and J by 0 bases, and 10 bases separated the two germline ends. The CDR3 runs to 14 residues. The CDR3 bases are TGTGCCAGCAGTACCCCTTACATGAACACTGAAGCTTTCTTT. It encodes CASSTPYMNTEAFF.

The sample holds a few counts of this clonotype. The chain carries TRBV20-1 and TRBJ2-1; D call uncertain. CDR1 is DFQATT and CDR2 is SNEGSKA in the germline V gene (reference sequence). Trimming stripped 6 bases from V and 7 bases from J, with 10 bases between. CDR3 length equals 11 residues. The chain's CDR3 is CSALELNEQFF. DNA of the CDR3: TGCAGTGCCCTAGAATTGAATGAGCAGTTCTTC.

A few counts support this clonotype. The V gene is TRBV29-1, the J gene TRBJ1-1, with 8 positions matching TRBD1. The ends lost 6 bases at V and 5 bases at J; junction bases unmatched: 2. Germline assignment: CDR1 SQVTM and CDR2 ANQGSEA. The CDR3 covers 11 residues. DNA of the CDR3: TGCAGCGTGAACAGGGGGACTGAAGCTTTCTTT. As protein: CSVNRGTEAFF.

The sample holds a few counts of this clonotype. The rearrangement links TRBV19 to TRBJ2-5; 13 positions agree with TRBD2. The trim removed 3 bases at V and 3 bases at J, leaving 4 bases unmatched. Germline V gene data show CDR1 as LNHDA and CDR2 as SQIVND (reference sequence). The length of the CDR3 is 16 residues. CDR3 region: CASSMGGTSGKETQYF. CDR3 in DNA: TGTGCCAGTAGTATGGGCGGGACTAGCGGGAAAGAGACCCAGTACTTC.

The chain is built from TRBV10-3 and TRBJ2-5; tentatively, D is TRBD2 (6 bases). The CDR3 sequence is 12 residues long. Trimming removed 10 bases from V and 8 bases from J, with 17 bases in between. Germline V gives CDR1 ENHRY, CDR2 SYGVKD. The CDR3 sequence: CATEGLEKTQYF. CDR3 coding DNA: TGTGCCACCGAGGGACTGGAAAAAACCCAGTACTTC.

This clonotype was seen a handful of times. The chain uses TRBV2 and TRBJ2-1, with 8 nucleotides matching TRBD2. The CDR3 is 16 residues long. The V gene end was trimmed by 2 bases and the J gene end by 2 bases; junction bases not matched to a gene: 5. The germline CDR1 and CDR2 sequences are SNHLY and FYNNEI. In DNA, the CDR3 is TGTGCCAGCAGTGAACGGCTAGCGGGTCCCTACAATGAGCAGTTCTTC. Translation: CASSERLAGPYNEQFF. Drawing the rest from reference TRBV2 and TRBJ2-1, the complete variable domain is EPEVTQTPSHQVTQMGQEVILRCVPISNHLYFYWYRQILGQKVEFLVSFYNNEISEKSEIFDDQFSVERPDGSNFTLKIRSTKLEDSAMYFCASSERLAGPYNEQFFGPGTRLTVL.

The chain joins TRBV7-9 to TRBJ2-5; a possible D gene is TRBD2 (5 bases). Deletions cut 6 bases from V and 4 bases from J, with 24 bases between. The CDR3 is made up of 17 amino acids. Germline V gene sequence: CDR1 SEHNR, CDR2 FQNEAQ (reference sequence). CDR3 amino acids: CASRPLLLEDGRETQYF. The CDR3 region has the DNA TGTGCCAGCAGGCCCCTCTTACTAGAGGACGGGCGAGAGACCCAGTACTTC.

This clonotype was detected many times. This chain connects TRBV7-2 to TRBJ1-5; weak D call: TRBD1 (6 bases). Germline loops: CDR1 SGHTA, CDR2 FQGNSA. V was shortened by 2 bases and J by 6 bases, with 8 bases between the two germline ends. The CDR3 has 13 amino acids. The CDR3 spells CASSLQGSQPQHF. The CDR3 DNA is TGTGCCAGCAGCTTACAGGGGAGTCAGCCCCAGCATTTT.

This clonotype was observed at least ten times. The chain is built from TRBV7-8 and TRBJ2-7; 8 bases map to TRBD1. V was clipped by 4 bases and J by 2 bases; unmatched bases: 10. The length of the CDR3 is 16 residues. Germline V lookup: CDR1 SGHVS, CDR2 FQNEAQ. The CDR3 protein is CASSSATRDRTYEQYF. The CDR3 nucleotides read TGTGCCAGCAGCTCCGCCACCCGGGACAGGACCTACGAGCAGTACTTC.

This sequence joins TRBV5-6 and TRBJ2-3; 9 nucleotides line up with TRBD1. Germline values: CDR1 SGHDT, CDR2 YYEEEE. The CDR3 consists of 16 residues. V dropped 2 bases and J dropped 0; count of bases not matched to a gene: 4. Written as DNA, the CDR3 is TGTGCCAGCAGCTTTGGGACAGGGAGTAGCACAGATACGCAGTATTTT. Its protein product is CASSFGTGSSTDTQYF.

The rearrangement joins TRBV19 to TRBJ2-1, with TRBD2 matching over 15 bases. Germline V gene lookup returns CDR1 LNHDA and CDR2 SQIVND (reference sequence). V shed 5 bases, J shed 2 bases, and the junction held 10 bases outside the gene matches. The CDR3 consists of 19 residues. CDR3 in amino acids: CASSSRTSGRGRPYNEQFF. The CDR3 DNA follows: TGTGCCAGTAGTTCTAGGACTAGCGGGAGGGGCCGTCCCTACAATGAGCAGTTCTTC. The full variable domain, rest sourced from reference TRBV19 and TRBJ2-1, is DGGITQSPKYLFRKEGQNVTLSCEQNLNHDAMYWYRQDPGQGLRLIYYSQIVNDFQKGDIAEGYSVSREKKESFPLTVTSAQKNPTAFYLCASSSRTSGRGRPYNEQFFGPGTRLTVL.

Only a few counts were recorded for this clonotype. This rearrangement joins TRBV12-3 or TRBV12-4 to TRBJ2-1; D may be TRBD1 (5 bases). Trimming pared 8 bases from V and 5 bases from J, leaving 25 bases between. This CDR3 comprises 17 residues. The CDR3 is CASRPNQGIKPHNEQFF. In DNA form, the CDR3 reads TGTGCCAGCCGGCCCAACCAGGGAATCAAGCCTCACAATGAGCAGTTCTTC.